The entry that follows covers one T cell receptor beta chain sequence. Per sample, no less than 5 micrograms of total RNA were extracted. This sample is part of a study of blood T cells in healthy people across ages. Per germline, CDR1 MNHNS and CDR2 SASEGT. The V and J ends lost 0 bases and 1 base respectively, with 6 bases between them. The CDR3 is 14 residues long. Alongside a J-beta primer mix, a sample-barcoded 5' primer served in a second PCR lasting roughly 6 to 11 cycles. Each CDR3 protein is one row after TCRdb ran MiXCR on the 5' RACE reads. This table has approximately 800,000 distinct CDR3 sequences, about 25% appearing once. The same sample was also used in a study of T cells of mothers and their children.

The sequenced sample consisted of blood. J is TRBJ1-1 and V is TRBV6-1; TRBD1 might be the D (5 bases). The TCR originated in a boy between 5 and 17 years old in good health. This CDR3 is CASSEATENTEAFF. Here the CDR3 DNA reads TGTGCCAGCAGTGAAGCGACAGAGAACACTGAAGCTTTCTTT.